The text below deals with one T cell receptor beta chain. Its antigen is undetermined. The record originates from a study of cytomegalovirus exposure and HLA in healthy donors. Study results and caveats: TCR beta sequences numbering about 17,000 were associated with HLA alleles at 0.05 false discovery rate in a later analysis. Beyond CMV serostatus, there was no information to go on about immune exposure. Reported results showed that the classifier diagnosed cytomegalovirus status with high specificity and sensitivity.

PCR amplification relied on 60 Vbeta primers (plus 13 Jbeta primers). Some clones are missing from TCRdb's copy, which holds only in-frame ones; the method was immunoSEQ multiplex PCR. The data show 140,000 to 150,000 clones, roughly 75% seen once. The germline V and J ends were trimmed by 9 bases and 9 bases, with 18 bases remaining between them. The germline CDR1 and CDR2 sequences are PRHDT and FYEKMQ (reference sequence). This CDR3 is 13 amino acids long. This TCR was sampled from a female donor in good health and CMV-seronegative. The gene calls are TRBV13 and TRBJ2-1; weak D call: TRBD1 (5 bases). Specimen: PBMCs. The CDR3, as DNA: TGTGCCAGTAGATCAGTCAGGGAAGGTGAGCAGTTCTTC. Translation gives CASRSVREGEQFF.